The rows below give T cell receptor beta chains drawn from one sample of a study of blood T cell repertoires in COVID-19. TCRdb's table, derived via immunoSEQ multiplex PCR, lists solely in-frame clones and lacks some. The profile shows roughly 17,000 clones, 70% to 90% of them singletons. Input material: peripheral blood. These receptors were obtained from a human donor in a cohort sampled during active COVID-19. The CDR3 runs from the conserved cysteine through the conserved F or W. Each record gives: V gene, clone size, J gene, D gene, CDR3 protein, CDR3 DNA. D genes are given only for firm matches. Some rows have no size entry. The others give once, few or many, or a class for an expanded clone.

v_call: TRBV4-2
clone_size: NA
j_call: TRBJ2-7
d_call: TRBD2
cdr3_aa: CASSQEIAGSYYEQYF
cdr3_nt: TGTGCCAGCAGCCAAGAAATAGCGGGGTCCTACTACGAGCAGTACTTC

v_call: TRBV6-1
clone_size: NA
j_call: TRBJ2-3
d_call: TRBD2
cdr3_aa: CASSDVRTSGGPDTQYF
cdr3_nt: TGTGCCAGCAGTGACGTTCGGACTAGCGGGGGCCCAGATACGCAGTATTTT

v_call: TRBV7-9
clone_size: NA
j_call: TRBJ2-7
d_call: TRBD1
cdr3_aa: CASSLSGTGVNEQYF
cdr3_nt: TGTGCCAGCAGCTTAAGCGGGACAGGGGTAAACGAGCAGTACTTC

v_call: TRBV11-2
clone_size: NA
j_call: TRBJ2-7
d_call: NA
cdr3_aa: CASRTQGGTYEQYF
cdr3_nt: TGTGCCAGCAGGACCCAGGGTGGGACCTACGAGCAGTACTTC

v_call: TRBV28
clone_size: few
j_call: TRBJ1-5
d_call: NA
cdr3_aa: CASSFGGNQPQHF
cdr3_nt: TGTGCCAGCAGTTTCGGGGGAAATCAGCCCCAGCATTTT

v_call: TRBV11-2
clone_size: NA
j_call: TRBJ2-7
d_call: TRBD1
cdr3_aa: CASRATGFDEQYF
cdr3_nt: TGTGCCAGCAGAGCGACAGGGTTCGACGAGCAGTACTTC

v_call: TRBV4-2
clone_size: NA
j_call: TRBJ1-2
d_call: NA
cdr3_aa: CASSQGGTSNYGYTF
cdr3_nt: TGTGCCAGCAGCCAAGGGGGGACTTCTAACTATGGCTACACCTTC

v_call: TRBV5-6
clone_size: once
j_call: TRBJ2-6
d_call: TRBD1
cdr3_aa: CASSPNRGSSGANVLTF
cdr3_nt: TGTGCCAGCAGTCCAAACAGGGGGAGCTCTGGGGCCAACGTCCTGACTTTC

v_call: TRBV9
clone_size: NA
j_call: TRBJ1-2
d_call: NA
cdr3_aa: CASSPAGNYGYTF
cdr3_nt: TGTGCCAGCAGCCCGGCGGGGAACTATGGCTACACCTTC

v_call: TRBV5-1
clone_size: NA
j_call: TRBJ1-2
d_call: NA
cdr3_aa: CASSLAVQGLNYGYTF
cdr3_nt: TGCGCCAGCAGCTTGGCCGTTCAGGGCCTTAACTATGGCTACACCTTC

v_call: TRBV2
clone_size: few
j_call: TRBJ1-5
d_call: NA
cdr3_aa: CASSGQWGNQPQHF
cdr3_nt: TGTGCCAGCAGTGGACAGTGGGGCAATCAGCCCCAGCATTTT

v_call: TRBV3-1/TRBV3-2
clone_size: NA
j_call: TRBJ2-3
d_call: NA
cdr3_aa: CASSQDISQGGDTQYF
cdr3_nt: TGTGCCAGCAGCCAAGATATAAGTCAGGGGGGTGATACGCAGTATTTT

v_call: TRBV7-8
clone_size: NA
j_call: TRBJ2-3
d_call: NA
cdr3_aa: CASSLVTGWDTDTQYF
cdr3_nt: TGTGCCAGCAGCTTAGTCACAGGTTGGGACACAGATACGCAGTATTTT

v_call: TRBV4-2
clone_size: NA
j_call: TRBJ2-1
d_call: NA
cdr3_aa: CASSLADIGRGEFF
cdr3_nt: TGTGCCAGCAGCCTGGCAGATATTGGGCGCGGGGAGTTCTTC

v_call: TRBV6-4
clone_size: NA
j_call: TRBJ2-3
d_call: NA
cdr3_aa: CASSEGRVTDTQYF
cdr3_nt: TGTGCCAGCAGTGAGGGCAGGGTAACAGATACGCAGTATTTT

v_call: TRBV7-9
clone_size: once
j_call: TRBJ2-3
d_call: TRBD2
cdr3_aa: CASSFTSGGDTQYF
cdr3_nt: TGTGCCAGCAGCTTTACTAGCGGGGGAGATACGCAGTATTTT

v_call: TRBV12-3/TRBV12-4
clone_size: NA
j_call: TRBJ1-4
d_call: NA
cdr3_aa: CAIRDFNEKLFF
cdr3_nt: TGTGCCATCAGGGACTTTAATGAAAAACTGTTTTTT

v_call: TRBV6-6
clone_size: NA
j_call: TRBJ1-5
d_call: TRBD1
cdr3_aa: CASSYPTGGLNQPQHF
cdr3_nt: TGTGCCAGCAGTTACCCGACAGGGGGCCTCAATCAGCCCCAGCATTTT

v_call: TRBV7-6
clone_size: NA
j_call: TRBJ1-3
d_call: TRBD1
cdr3_aa: CASSLVGQGASGNTIYF
cdr3_nt: TGTGCCAGCAGCTTAGTGGGACAGGGGGCCTCTGGAAACACCATATATTTT

v_call: TRBV4-1
clone_size: NA
j_call: TRBJ2-7
d_call: NA
cdr3_aa: CASSQDSAGPYEQYF
cdr3_nt: TGCGCCAGCAGCCAAGATTCAGCGGGCCCCTACGAGCAGTACTTC

v_call: TRBV11-1
clone_size: NA
j_call: TRBJ2-2
d_call: NA
cdr3_aa: CASSSHLGNTGELFF
cdr3_nt: TGTGCCAGCAGCTCTCACCTAGGGAACACCGGGGAGCTGTTTTTT

v_call: TRBV6-2/TRBV6-3
clone_size: NA
j_call: TRBJ2-7
d_call: TRBD2
cdr3_aa: CASSPGLASYEQYF
cdr3_nt: TGTGCCAGCAGCCCCGGACTAGCCTCCTACGAGCAGTACTTC

v_call: TRBV5-1
clone_size: NA
j_call: TRBJ2-3
d_call: NA
cdr3_aa: CASSSRRPGRADTQYF
cdr3_nt: TGCGCCAGCAGCTCCCGCCGGCCCGGCAGGGCAGATACGCAGTATTTT

v_call: TRBV7-8
clone_size: NA
j_call: TRBJ2-5
d_call: TRBD2
cdr3_aa: CASSLAVIGLAGQETQYF
cdr3_nt: TGTGCCAGCAGCTTAGCGGTTATTGGGCTAGCGGGCCAAGAGACCCAGTACTTC

v_call: TRBV3-1/TRBV3-2
clone_size: NA
j_call: TRBJ1-2
d_call: NA
cdr3_aa: CASSQGPPEGGYTF
cdr3_nt: TGTGCCAGCAGCCAAGGGCCGCCGGAGGGTGGCTACACCTTC

v_call: TRBV13
clone_size: once
j_call: TRBJ1-6
d_call: NA
cdr3_aa: CASSLGGLNNSPLHF
cdr3_nt: TGTGCCAGCAGCTTAGGGGGACTGAATAATTCACCCCTCCACTTT

v_call: TRBV6-2/TRBV6-3
clone_size: NA
j_call: TRBJ2-7
d_call: TRBD1
cdr3_aa: CASSWGQGAFSYEQYF
cdr3_nt: TGTGCCAGCAGTTGGGGACAGGGGGCCTTCTCCTACGAGCAGTACTTC

v_call: TRBV9
clone_size: once
j_call: TRBJ2-5
d_call: TRBD1
cdr3_aa: CASSVGWDRVKTQYF
cdr3_nt: TGTGCCAGCAGCGTAGGGTGGGACAGGGTGAAGACCCAGTACTTC

v_call: TRBV6-4
clone_size: NA
j_call: TRBJ2-5
d_call: NA
cdr3_aa: CASSDNRGETQYF
cdr3_nt: TGTGCCAGCAGTGACAATCGCGGGGAGACCCAGTACTTC

v_call: TRBV27
clone_size: NA
j_call: TRBJ2-2
d_call: TRBD1
cdr3_aa: CASTPSGTGIRHYTGELFF
cdr3_nt: TGTGCCAGCACTCCTTCCGGGACAGGGATCCGACACTACACCGGGGAGCTGTTTTTT

v_call: TRBV7-3
clone_size: NA
j_call: TRBJ2-5
d_call: TRBD1
cdr3_aa: CASSEQGEGTQYF
cdr3_nt: TGTGCCAGCAGCGAACAGGGGGAAGGGACCCAGTACTTC